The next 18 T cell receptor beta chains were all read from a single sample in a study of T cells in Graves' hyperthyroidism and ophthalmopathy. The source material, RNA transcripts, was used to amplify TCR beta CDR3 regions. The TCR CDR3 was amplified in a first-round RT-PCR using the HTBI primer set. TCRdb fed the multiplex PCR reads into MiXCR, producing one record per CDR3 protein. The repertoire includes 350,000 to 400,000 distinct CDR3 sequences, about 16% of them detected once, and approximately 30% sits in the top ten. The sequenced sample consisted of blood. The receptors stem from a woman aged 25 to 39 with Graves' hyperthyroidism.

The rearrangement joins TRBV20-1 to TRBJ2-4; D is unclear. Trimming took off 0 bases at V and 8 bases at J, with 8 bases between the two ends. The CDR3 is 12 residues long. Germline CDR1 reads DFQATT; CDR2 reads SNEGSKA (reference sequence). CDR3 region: CSARELGDIQYF. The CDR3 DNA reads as TGCAGTGCTAGAGAGCTTGGGGACATTCAGTACTTC.

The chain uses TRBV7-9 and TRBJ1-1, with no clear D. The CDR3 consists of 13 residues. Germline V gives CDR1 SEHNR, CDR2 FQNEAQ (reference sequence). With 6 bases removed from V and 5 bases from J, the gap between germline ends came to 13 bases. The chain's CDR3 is CASSFESLTEAFF. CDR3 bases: TGTGCCAGCAGTTTCGAATCGTTAACTGAAGCTTTCTTT.

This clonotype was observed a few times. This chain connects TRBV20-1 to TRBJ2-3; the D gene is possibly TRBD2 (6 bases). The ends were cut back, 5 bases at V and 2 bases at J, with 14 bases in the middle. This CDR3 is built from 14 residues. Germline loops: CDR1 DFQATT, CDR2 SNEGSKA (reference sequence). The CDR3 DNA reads TGCAGTGCTGGGGACCTAGCGTCCACAGATACGCAGTATTTT. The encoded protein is CSAGDLASTDTQYF.

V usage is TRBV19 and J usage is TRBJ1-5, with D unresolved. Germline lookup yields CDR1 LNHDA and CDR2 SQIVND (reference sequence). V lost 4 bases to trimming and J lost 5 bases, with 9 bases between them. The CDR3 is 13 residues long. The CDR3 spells CASSRQRDQPQHF. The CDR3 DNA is TGTGCCAGTAGTAGGCAGAGAGATCAGCCCCAGCATTTT. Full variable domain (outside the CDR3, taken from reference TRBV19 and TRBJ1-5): DGGITQSPKYLFRKEGQNVTLSCEQNLNHDAMYWYRQDPGQGLRLIYYSQIVNDFQKGDIAEGYSVSREKKESFPLTVTSAQKNPTAFYLCASSRQRDQPQHFGDGTRLSIL.

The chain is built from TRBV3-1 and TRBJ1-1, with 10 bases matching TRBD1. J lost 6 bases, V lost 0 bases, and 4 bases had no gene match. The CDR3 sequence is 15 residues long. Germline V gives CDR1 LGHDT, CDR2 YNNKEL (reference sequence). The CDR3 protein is CASSQDRDRGSEAFF. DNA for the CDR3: TGTGCCAGCAGCCAAGATCGGGACAGGGGCTCTGAAGCTTTCTTT.

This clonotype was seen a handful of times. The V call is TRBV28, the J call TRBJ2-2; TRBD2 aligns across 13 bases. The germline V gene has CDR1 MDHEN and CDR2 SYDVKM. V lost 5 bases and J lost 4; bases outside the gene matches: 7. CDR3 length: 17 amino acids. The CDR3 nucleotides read TGTGCCAGCAGTACGGGACTAGCGGGGATTGGCACCGGGGAGCTGTTTTTT. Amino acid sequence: CASSTGLAGIGTGELFF.

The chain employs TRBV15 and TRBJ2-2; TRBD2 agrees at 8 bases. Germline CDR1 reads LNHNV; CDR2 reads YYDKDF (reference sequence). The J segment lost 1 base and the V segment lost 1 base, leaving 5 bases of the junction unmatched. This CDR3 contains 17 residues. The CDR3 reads CATSRVRSGRNTGELFF. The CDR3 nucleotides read TGTGCCACCAGCAGAGTTCGGAGCGGGAGGAACACCGGGGAGCTGTTTTTT.

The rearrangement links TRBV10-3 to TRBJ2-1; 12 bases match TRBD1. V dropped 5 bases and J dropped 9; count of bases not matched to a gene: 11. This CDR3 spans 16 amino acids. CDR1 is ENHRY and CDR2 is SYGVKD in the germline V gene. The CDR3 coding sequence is TGTGCCATCAGTCTGGTCCCGGGACAGGGGGCGGTTGAGCAGTTCTTC. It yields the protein CAISLVPGQGAVEQFF.

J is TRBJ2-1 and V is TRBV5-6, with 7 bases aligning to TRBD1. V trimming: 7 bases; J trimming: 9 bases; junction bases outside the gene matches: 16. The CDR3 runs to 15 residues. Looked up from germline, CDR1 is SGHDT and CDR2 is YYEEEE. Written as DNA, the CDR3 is TGTGCCAGCGACCGTAACAGGGGTCAAGGAGGTGAGCAGTTCTTC. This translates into CASDRNRGQGGEQFF. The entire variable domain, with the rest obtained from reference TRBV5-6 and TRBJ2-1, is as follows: DAGVTQSPTHLIKTRGQQVTLRCSPKSGHDTVSWYQQALGQGPQFIFQYYEEEERQRGNFPDRFSGHQFPNYSSELNVNALLLGDSALYLCASDRNRGQGGEQFFGPGTRLTVL.

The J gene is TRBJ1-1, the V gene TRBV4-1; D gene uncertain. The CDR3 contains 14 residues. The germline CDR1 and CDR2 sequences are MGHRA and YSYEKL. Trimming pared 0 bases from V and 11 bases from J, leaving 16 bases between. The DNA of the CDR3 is TGCGCCAGCAGCCAAGAGGCAGTACCCATTTATGCTTTCTTT. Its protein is CASSQEAVPIYAFF.

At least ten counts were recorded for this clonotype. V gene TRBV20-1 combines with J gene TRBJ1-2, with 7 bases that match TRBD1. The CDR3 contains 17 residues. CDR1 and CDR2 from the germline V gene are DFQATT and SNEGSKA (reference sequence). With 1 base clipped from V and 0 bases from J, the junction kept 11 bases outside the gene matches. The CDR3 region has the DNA TGCAGTGCTAGAGGCGCAGGGGGTTCCCTAACTAACTATGGCTACACCTTC. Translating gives CSARGAGGSLTNYGYTF.

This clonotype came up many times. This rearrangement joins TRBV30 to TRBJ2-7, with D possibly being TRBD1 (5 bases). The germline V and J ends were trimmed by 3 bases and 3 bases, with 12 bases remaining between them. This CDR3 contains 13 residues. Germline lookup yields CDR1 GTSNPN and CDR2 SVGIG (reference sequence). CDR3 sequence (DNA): TGTGCCTGGAGCTCAGGGAAGGTCTACGAGCAGTACTTC. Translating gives CAWSSGKVYEQYF.

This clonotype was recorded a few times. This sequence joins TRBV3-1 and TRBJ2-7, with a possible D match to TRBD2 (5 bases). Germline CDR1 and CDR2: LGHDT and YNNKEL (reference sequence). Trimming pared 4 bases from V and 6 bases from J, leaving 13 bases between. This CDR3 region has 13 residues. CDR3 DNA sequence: TGTGCCAGCAGCCCGGACTCGGCCGGCGAGCAGTACTTC. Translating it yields CASSPDSAGEQYF.

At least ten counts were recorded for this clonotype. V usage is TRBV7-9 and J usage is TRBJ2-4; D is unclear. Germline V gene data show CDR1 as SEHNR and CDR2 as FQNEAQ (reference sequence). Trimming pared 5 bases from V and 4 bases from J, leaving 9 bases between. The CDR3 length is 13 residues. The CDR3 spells CASSPPAKNIQYF. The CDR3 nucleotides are TGTGCCAGCAGCCCTCCGGCGAAAAACATTCAGTACTTC. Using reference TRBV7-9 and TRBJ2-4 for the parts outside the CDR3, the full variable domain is DTGVSQNPRHKITKRGQNVTFRCDPISEHNRLYWYRQTLGQGPEFLTYFQNEAQLEKSRLLSDRFSAERPKGSFSTLEIQRTEQGDSAMYLCASSPPAKNIQYFGAGTRLSVL.

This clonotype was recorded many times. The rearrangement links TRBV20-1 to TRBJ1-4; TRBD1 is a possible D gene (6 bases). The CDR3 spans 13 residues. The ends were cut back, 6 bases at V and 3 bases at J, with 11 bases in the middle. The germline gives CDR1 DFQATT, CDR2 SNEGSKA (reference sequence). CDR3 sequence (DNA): TGCAGTGCAAACAGGGAAGCTAATGAAAAACTGTTTTTT. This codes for CSANREANEKLFF.

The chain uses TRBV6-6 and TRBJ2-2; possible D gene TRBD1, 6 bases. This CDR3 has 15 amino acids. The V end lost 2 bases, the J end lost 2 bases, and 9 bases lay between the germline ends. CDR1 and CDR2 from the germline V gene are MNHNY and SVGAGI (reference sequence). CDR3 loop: CASSYRTVNTGELFF. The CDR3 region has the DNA TGTGCCAGCAGTTACAGGACAGTTAACACCGGGGAGCTGTTTTTT.

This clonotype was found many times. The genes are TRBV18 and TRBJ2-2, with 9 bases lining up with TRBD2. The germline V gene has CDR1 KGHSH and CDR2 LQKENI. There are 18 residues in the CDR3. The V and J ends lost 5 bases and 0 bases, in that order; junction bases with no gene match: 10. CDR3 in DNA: TGTGCCAGCTCAGAAGGCCTAGCGGGACTACCGAACACCGGGGAGCTGTTTTTT. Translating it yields CASSEGLAGLPNTGELFF.

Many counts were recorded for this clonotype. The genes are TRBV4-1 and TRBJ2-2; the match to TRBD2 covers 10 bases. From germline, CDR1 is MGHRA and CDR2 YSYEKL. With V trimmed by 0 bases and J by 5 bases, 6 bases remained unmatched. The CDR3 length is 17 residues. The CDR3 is CASSQEDVLAGTGELFF. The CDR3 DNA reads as TGCGCCAGCAGCCAAGAGGATGTACTAGCGGGAACCGGGGAGCTGTTTTTT.